A selection of T cell receptor beta chains follows, all from one sample in a study of cytomegalovirus exposure and HLA in healthy donors. Only in-frame clones appear in the TCRdb table, and some are missing; sequencing was by immunoSEQ multiplex PCR. The sample lists 110,000 to 150,000 clones; 76% were seen once. Material for sequencing was PBMCs. The receptor source for this set is a man aged 18 to 35 in good health and CMV-seronegative. CDR3s include the opening cysteine and the closing phenylalanine or tryptophan. A D gene is named only where the DNA matches it firmly. Only some rows state a clone size, as once, few, many or a class for expanded clones.

v_call: TRBV10-2
j_call: TRBJ2-7
clone_size: -
d_call: TRBD2
cdr3_aa: CASSVGTRPSYEQYF
cdr3_nt: TGCGCCAGCAGTGTGGGGACTAGACCATCCTACGAGCAGTACTTC

v_call: TRBV2
j_call: TRBJ1-1
clone_size: once
d_call: -
cdr3_aa: CASRNRESTEAFF
cdr3_nt: TGTGCCAGCAGGAACAGGGAAAGCACTGAAGCTTTCTTT

v_call: TRBV7-9
j_call: TRBJ2-7
clone_size: few
d_call: -
cdr3_aa: CASSLGLEGEQYF
cdr3_nt: TGTGCCAGCAGCTTAGGGCTCGAGGGCGAGCAGTACTTC

v_call: TRBV11-2
j_call: TRBJ2-7
clone_size: -
d_call: TRBD2
cdr3_aa: CASSAGRGDSYEQYF
cdr3_nt: TGTGCCAGCAGCGCTGGACGGGGGGACTCCTACGAGCAGTACTTC

v_call: TRBV7-6
j_call: TRBJ2-1
clone_size: few
d_call: -
cdr3_aa: CASSSFGDTVYNEQFF
cdr3_nt: TGTGCCAGCAGCTCATTTGGGGACACCGTCTACAATGAGCAGTTCTTC

v_call: TRBV7-3
j_call: TRBJ2-2
clone_size: -
d_call: TRBD1
cdr3_aa: CASSLTSITGGSGELFF
cdr3_nt: TGTGCCAGCAGCTTAACGTCGATAACAGGGGGGAGCGGGGAGCTGTTTTTT

v_call: TRBV7-9
j_call: TRBJ2-7
clone_size: -
d_call: -
cdr3_aa: CASSLTGVGEQYF
cdr3_nt: TGTGCCAGCAGCTTAACCGGGGTCGGCGAGCAGTACTTC

v_call: TRBV11-2
j_call: TRBJ2-5
clone_size: once
d_call: -
cdr3_aa: CASSWGRQETQYF
cdr3_nt: TGTGCCAGCAGCTGGGGGAGGCAAGAGACCCAGTACTTC

v_call: TRBV13
j_call: TRBJ1-3
clone_size: -
d_call: -
cdr3_aa: CASSLSRQNTIYF
cdr3_nt: TGTGCCAGCAGCTTGTCCAGGCAAAACACCATATATTTT

v_call: TRBV30
j_call: TRBJ2-7
clone_size: -
d_call: -
cdr3_aa: CAWSVWSFGTPSYEQYF
cdr3_nt: TGTGCCTGGAGTGTCTGGAGTTTCGGGACACCCTCCTACGAGCAGTACTTC

v_call: TRBV11-2
j_call: TRBJ2-7
clone_size: -
d_call: -
cdr3_aa: CASSLHRGSYEQYF
cdr3_nt: TGTGCCAGCAGCTTACACCGGGGATCTTACGAGCAGTACTTC

v_call: TRBV5-4
j_call: TRBJ1-4
clone_size: -
d_call: -
cdr3_aa: CASSFQTAVATNEKLFF
cdr3_nt: TGTGCCAGCAGCTTTCAGACAGCCGTTGCAACTAATGAAAAACTGTTTTTT

v_call: TRBV14
j_call: TRBJ2-5
clone_size: -
d_call: TRBD1
cdr3_aa: CASSQAPGQRSQYF
cdr3_nt: TGTGCCAGCAGCCAAGCTCCGGGACAGCGGTCCCAGTACTTC

v_call: TRBV30
j_call: TRBJ2-7
clone_size: -
d_call: TRBD2
cdr3_aa: CAWSVDGTSGTYEQYF
cdr3_nt: TGTGCCTGGAGTGTTGACGGGACTAGCGGTACCTACGAGCAGTACTTC

v_call: TRBV10-2
j_call: TRBJ1-1
clone_size: -
d_call: -
cdr3_aa: CASSTLRNTEAFF
cdr3_nt: TGCGCCAGCAGTACCCTGCGGAACACTGAAGCTTTCTTT

v_call: TRBV11-2
j_call: TRBJ2-2
clone_size: once
d_call: TRBD1
cdr3_aa: CASSLSIDRDDAGELFF
cdr3_nt: TGTGCCAGCAGCTTATCGATAGACAGGGACGACGCCGGGGAGCTGTTTTTT

v_call: TRBV7-9
j_call: TRBJ2-3
clone_size: -
d_call: -
cdr3_aa: CASSFAWGQTTTDTQYF
cdr3_nt: TGTGCCAGCAGCTTTGCTTGGGGGCAGACGACAACAGATACGCAGTATTTT

v_call: TRBV11-2
j_call: TRBJ2-4
clone_size: -
d_call: -
cdr3_aa: CASRAGWGVAKNIQYF
cdr3_nt: TGTGCCAGCAGGGCCGGATGGGGGGTAGCCAAAAACATTCAGTACTTC

v_call: TRBV2
j_call: TRBJ2-1
clone_size: -
d_call: TRBD1
cdr3_aa: CASRETGGNEQFF
cdr3_nt: TGTGCCAGCAGGGAGACAGGGGGCAATGAGCAGTTCTTC

v_call: TRBV27
j_call: TRBJ2-1
clone_size: few
d_call: TRBD2
cdr3_aa: CASSLSFWGTSGNEQFF
cdr3_nt: TGTGCCAGCAGTTTATCGTTCTGGGGGACTAGCGGGAATGAGCAGTTCTTC

v_call: TRBV30
j_call: TRBJ1-4
clone_size: -
d_call: -
cdr3_aa: CAGRRETTNEKLLF
cdr3_nt: TGTGCCGGCCGCAGGGAAACAACTAATGAAAAACTGCTTTTT

v_call: TRBV6-4
j_call: TRBJ2-2
clone_size: -
d_call: TRBD2
cdr3_aa: CASSDSWRDLAGGLYTGELFF
cdr3_nt: TGTGCCAGCAGTGACTCTTGGAGGGATCTAGCGGGGGGGCTTTACACCGGGGAGCTGTTTTTT

v_call: TRBV4-2
j_call: TRBJ1-2
clone_size: -
d_call: TRBD1
cdr3_aa: CASSQRTGNDGYTF
cdr3_nt: TGTGCCAGCAGCCAAAGGACAGGAAACGATGGCTACACCTTC

v_call: TRBV6-1
j_call: TRBJ1-3
clone_size: -
d_call: -
cdr3_aa: CASSEPLNRDIGNTIYF
cdr3_nt: TGTGCCAGCAGTGAGCCATTAAACAGGGATATCGGAAACACCATATATTTT

v_call: TRBV13
j_call: TRBJ1-2
clone_size: few
d_call: -
cdr3_aa: CASSVMGGVVDGYTF
cdr3_nt: TGTGCCAGCAGCGTTATGGGGGGGGTGGTAGATGGCTACACCTTC

v_call: TRBV2
j_call: TRBJ2-4
clone_size: -
d_call: TRBD1
cdr3_aa: CASSAWRTGKAGTLAKNIQYF
cdr3_nt: TGTGCCAGCAGTGCGTGGAGGACAGGGAAGGCTGGCACTCTAGCCAAAAACATTCAGTACTTC

v_call: TRBV7-8
j_call: TRBJ1-1
clone_size: -
d_call: -
cdr3_aa: CASSLGTGMNTEAFF
cdr3_nt: TGTGCCAGCAGCTTAGGAACCGGGATGAACACTGAAGCTTTCTTT

v_call: TRBV15
j_call: TRBJ2-3
clone_size: few
d_call: -
cdr3_aa: CATSREPRALTTDTQYF
cdr3_nt: TGTGCCACCAGCAGAGAACCCAGGGCCCTGACCACAGATACGCAGTATTTT

v_call: TRBV11-1
j_call: TRBJ2-7
clone_size: -
d_call: TRBD1
cdr3_aa: CASSLGTGSYEQYF
cdr3_nt: TGTGCCAGCAGCTTAGGGACAGGTAGCTACGAGCAGTACTTC

v_call: TRBV28
j_call: TRBJ1-1
clone_size: -
d_call: TRBD1
cdr3_aa: CASSASSGGRTEAFF
cdr3_nt: TGTGCCAGCAGTGCATCCTCAGGGGGCAGGACTGAAGCTTTCTTT

v_call: TRBV19
j_call: TRBJ1-5
clone_size: -
d_call: -
cdr3_aa: CASSTGKGGQPQHF
cdr3_nt: TGTGCCAGTAGTACCGGGAAGGGTGGTCAGCCCCAGCATTTT

v_call: TRBV19
j_call: TRBJ2-5
clone_size: -
d_call: TRBD1
cdr3_aa: CASSTGQVETQYF
cdr3_nt: TGTGCCAGTAGTACGGGACAGGTGGAGACCCAGTACTTC

v_call: TRBV19
j_call: TRBJ1-1
clone_size: -
d_call: -
cdr3_aa: CASSSGVSLRNTEAFF
cdr3_nt: TGTGCCAGTAGTAGCGGAGTATCACTAAGGAACACTGAAGCTTTCTTT

v_call: TRBV19
j_call: TRBJ1-1
clone_size: few
d_call: -
cdr3_aa: CASMFGVGTEAFF
cdr3_nt: TGTGCCAGTATGTTCGGGGTTGGGACTGAAGCTTTCTTT

v_call: TRBV11-3
j_call: TRBJ2-1
clone_size: few
d_call: -
cdr3_aa: CASSPSPGLYNEQFF
cdr3_nt: TGTGCCAGCAGCCCTTCGCCAGGGCTCTACAATGAGCAGTTCTTC

v_call: TRBV6-5
j_call: TRBJ2-1
clone_size: -
d_call: TRBD2
cdr3_aa: CASSRLGGTNEQFF
cdr3_nt: TGTGCCAGCAGCCGCCTGGGGGGGACCAATGAGCAGTTCTTC

v_call: TRBV6-5
j_call: TRBJ1-2
clone_size: -
d_call: TRBD1
cdr3_aa: CASSSSTGGYLYGYTF
cdr3_nt: TGTGCCAGCAGTTCGTCGACAGGGGGCTATCTGTATGGCTACACCTTC

v_call: TRBV25-1
j_call: TRBJ2-7
clone_size: few
d_call: -
cdr3_aa: CASREQGTYEQYF
cdr3_nt: TGTGCCAGCAGAGAACAGGGAACCTACGAGCAGTACTTC

v_call: TRBV6-5
j_call: TRBJ1-2
clone_size: -
d_call: TRBD1
cdr3_aa: CASSWLTGTGVYGYTF
cdr3_nt: TGTGCCAGCAGTTGGTTAACCGGGACAGGCGTCTATGGCTACACCTTC

v_call: TRBV7-3
j_call: TRBJ2-1
clone_size: -
d_call: -
cdr3_aa: CASSMMGAPPYNEQFF
cdr3_nt: TGTGCCAGCAGCATGATGGGAGCCCCCCCCTACAATGAGCAGTTCTTC

v_call: TRBV28
j_call: TRBJ2-2
clone_size: -
d_call: TRBD2
cdr3_aa: CASCPGLANTGELFF
cdr3_nt: TGTGCCAGCTGCCCGGGACTAGCGAACACCGGGGAGCTGTTTTTT

v_call: TRBV19
j_call: TRBJ1-1
clone_size: -
d_call: TRBD1
cdr3_aa: CAIRPRDRGYTEAFF
cdr3_nt: TGTGCCATCCGGCCCCGGGACAGGGGATACACTGAAGCTTTCTTT

v_call: TRBV28
j_call: TRBJ2-7
clone_size: -
d_call: -
cdr3_aa: CASTIRGGPGYEQYF
cdr3_nt: TGTGCCAGCACCATAAGGGGGGGCCCGGGGTACGAGCAGTACTTC

v_call: TRBV5-6
j_call: TRBJ1-2
clone_size: few
d_call: TRBD1
cdr3_aa: CASSLLGQAGTGYNHGYTF
cdr3_nt: TGTGCCAGCAGCTTGTTGGGGCAGGCCGGGACAGGGTATAATCATGGCTACACCTTC

v_call: TRBV28
j_call: TRBJ2-5
clone_size: once
d_call: TRBD2
cdr3_aa: CASRTSGREETQYF
cdr3_nt: TGTGCCAGCAGAACTAGCGGGAGAGAAGAGACCCAGTACTTC

v_call: TRBV15
j_call: TRBJ2-2
clone_size: -
d_call: TRBD1
cdr3_aa: CATSAGQGNTGELFF
cdr3_nt: TGTGCCACCAGCGCGGGACAGGGGAACACCGGGGAGCTGTTTTTT

v_call: TRBV21-1
j_call: TRBJ2-7
clone_size: -
d_call: -
cdr3_aa: CASSKTEGTGVKYEQYF
cdr3_nt: TGTGCCAGCAGCAAAACCGAGGGGACAGGGGTGAAGTACGAGCAGTACTTC

v_call: TRBV11-3
j_call: TRBJ1-6
clone_size: once
d_call: -
cdr3_aa: CASSLASYNSPLHF
cdr3_nt: TGTGCCAGCAGCTTAGCTAGCTATAATTCACCCCTCCACTTT

v_call: TRBV9
j_call: TRBJ2-1
clone_size: -
d_call: TRBD2
cdr3_aa: CASSPPPSGGADEQFF
cdr3_nt: TGTGCCAGCAGCCCACCTCCAAGCGGGGGGGCCGATGAGCAGTTCTTC

v_call: TRBV6-5
j_call: TRBJ2-7
clone_size: -
d_call: TRBD1
cdr3_aa: CASSDDRGRFEQYF
cdr3_nt: TGTGCCAGCAGTGACGACAGGGGGCGGTTCGAGCAGTACTTC

v_call: TRBV7-9
j_call: TRBJ1-1
clone_size: -
d_call: -
cdr3_aa: CASSFWQGGFDTEAFF
cdr3_nt: TGTGCCAGCAGCTTTTGGCAGGGTGGGTTCGACACTGAAGCTTTCTTT

v_call: TRBV5-8
j_call: TRBJ2-3
clone_size: few
d_call: -
cdr3_aa: CASSSGTSSTDTQYF
cdr3_nt: TGTGCCAGCAGTTCCGGGACTTCTAGCACAGATACGCAGTATTTT

v_call: TRBV21-1
j_call: TRBJ2-6
clone_size: -
d_call: -
cdr3_aa: CASSSQGGSYPGSGANVLTF
cdr3_nt: TGTGCCAGCAGCTCCCAGGGGGGATCCTACCCGGGGTCTGGGGCCAACGTCCTGACTTTC

v_call: TRBV7-2
j_call: TRBJ2-7
clone_size: -
d_call: TRBD1
cdr3_aa: CASSLDGTVSYEQYF
cdr3_nt: TGTGCCAGCAGCTTAGACGGGACAGTGAGCTACGAGCAGTACTTC

v_call: TRBV5-4
j_call: TRBJ2-3
clone_size: -
d_call: TRBD2
cdr3_aa: CASSLKLAGARTDTQYF
cdr3_nt: TGTGCCAGCAGCTTGAAACTAGCGGGGGCGCGCACAGATACGCAGTATTTT

v_call: TRBV4-2
j_call: TRBJ1-1
clone_size: -
d_call: -
cdr3_aa: CASSPGQMNTEAFF
cdr3_nt: TGTGCCAGCAGCCCTGGACAAATGAACACTGAAGCTTTCTTT

v_call: TRBV6-5
j_call: TRBJ2-3
clone_size: -
d_call: TRBD2
cdr3_aa: CASSRLAVSTDTQYF
cdr3_nt: TGTGCCAGCAGCCGGCTAGCGGTTAGCACAGATACGCAGTATTTT

v_call: TRBV6-6
j_call: TRBJ1-1
clone_size: -
d_call: -
cdr3_aa: CASSHLEGAEAFF
cdr3_nt: TGTGCCAGCAGCCACCTAGAGGGAGCTGAAGCTTTCTTT

v_call: TRBV9
j_call: TRBJ1-2
clone_size: -
d_call: TRBD1
cdr3_aa: CASSVVIALPGQRGYTF
cdr3_nt: TGTGCCAGCAGCGTAGTCATCGCCCTTCCGGGACAGAGAGGCTACACCTTC

v_call: TRBV4-2
j_call: TRBJ2-2
clone_size: -
d_call: TRBD1
cdr3_aa: CASSRQGQANTGELFF
cdr3_nt: TGTGCCAGCAGCCGCCAGGGACAGGCGAACACCGGGGAGCTGTTTTTT